This T cell receptor beta chain derives from a study of T cell responses to AZD1222 COVID-19 vaccine. Produced via immunoSEQ multiplex PCR; TCRdb's table is partial and in-frame only. The profile shows 120,000 or so clones, 89% of them singletons. Study results and limitations: Spike-specific TCR breadth and depth rose after two AZD1222 doses. It was only after the peak T cell response that any repertoires were sampled. Seropositive status at baseline applied to only five to seven AZD1222 recipients. Donors in the cohort were predominantly white British and more often female, and clonal diversity was possibly underestimated.

Germline values: CDR1 SQVTM, CDR2 ANQGSEA. The CDR3 loop spans 13 amino acids. Trimming took off 5 bases at V and 6 bases at J, with 16 bases between the two ends. A note on this clone: Its antigen is currently unknown.

The rearrangement joins TRBV29-1 to TRBJ1-1; TRBD1 is a possible D gene (5 bases). Sample: peripheral blood, taken on day 0 of AZD1222 vaccination. The receptor's source is an adult in good health. The DNA of the CDR3 is TGCAGCGTTTTTGGACACGGGACGGCTGAAGCTTTCTTT. Translating it yields CSVFGHGTAEAFF.